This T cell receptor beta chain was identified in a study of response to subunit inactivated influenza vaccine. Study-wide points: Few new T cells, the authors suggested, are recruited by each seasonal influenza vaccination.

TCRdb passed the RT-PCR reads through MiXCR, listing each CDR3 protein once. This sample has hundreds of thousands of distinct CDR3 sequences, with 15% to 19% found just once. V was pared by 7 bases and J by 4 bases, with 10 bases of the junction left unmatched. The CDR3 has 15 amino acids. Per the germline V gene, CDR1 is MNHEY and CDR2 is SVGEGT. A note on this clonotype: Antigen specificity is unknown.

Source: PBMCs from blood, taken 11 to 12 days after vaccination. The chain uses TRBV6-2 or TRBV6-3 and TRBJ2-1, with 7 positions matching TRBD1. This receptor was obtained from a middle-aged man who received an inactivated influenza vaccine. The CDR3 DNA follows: TGTGCCAGCAAACCACGTTTACAGGGGTACAATGAGCAGTTCTTC. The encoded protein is CASKPRLQGYNEQFF.